This T cell receptor beta chain was obtained from a study of T cell clonality in common variable immunodeficiency. Germline CDR1 SGDLS, CDR2 YYNGEE. V was clipped by 3 bases and J by 0 bases; unmatched bases: 11. The CDR3 loop spans 18 amino acids. Generated by immunoSEQ multiplex PCR, the TCRdb table keeps only in-frame clones and is missing some. This sample includes 50,000 or so clones with no singletons; its ten biggest clones take up roughly 3.4%. In its sample, this clone was seen many times. The read stops 3 residues short of the end of the CDR3; the missing end is completed from the germline J gene.

This chain connects TRBV9 to TRBJ2-3; 9 bases align to TRBD2. Sequencing was performed on peripheral blood mononuclear cells. This TCR was sampled from a person aged 18 to 70 in good health. The sequenced CDR3 bases are TGTGCCAGCAGCGCCCGGACTAGCGCGCCCACTAGCACAGATACG. Its translation: CASSARTSAPTSTDT. The whole CDR3 is CASSARTSAPTSTDTQYF.